Detailed here is one TCR beta chain. This record belongs to a study of blood T cell repertoires in COVID-19. Overall study context: Acute and convalescent COVID-19 specimens originated in the United States, Italy and Spain. Sources were T cells, B-cell-depleted T cells, or PBMCs; the material itself was cDNA or gDNA.

In the authors' workflow: Reference gene primers were amplified, and this amplification served to estimate nucleated cell counts. This table comes from immunoSEQ multiplex PCR, and its TCRdb copy is limited to in-frame clones, with some not included. That table is the source of V, J and clone size, and D and trimming were worked out from the DNA. Among about 90,000 clones listed, roughly nine tenths were seen once. The V gene's germline CDR1 is GTSNPN and CDR2 SVGIG (reference sequence). Trimming pared 0 bases from V and 0 bases from J, leaving 6 bases between. There are 14 residues in the CDR3. The sequencing sample was made of peripheral blood. The origin of this receptor is a male donor with acute or convalescent COVID-19. The rearrangement uses TRBV30 and TRBJ1-5; D perhaps matches TRBD1 (5 bases). The CDR3 is CAWSVRGSNQPQHF. The CDR3 DNA is TGTGCCTGGAGTGTAAGGGGTAGCAATCAGCCCCAGCATTTT. Based on the CDR3 plus reference TRBV30 and TRBJ1-5, the full variable domain is SQTIHQWPATLVQPVGSPLSLECTVEGTSNPNLYWYRQAAGRGLQLLFYSVGIGQISSEVPQNLSASRPQDRQFILSSKKLLLSDSGFYLCAWSVRGSNQPQHFGDGTRLSIL.